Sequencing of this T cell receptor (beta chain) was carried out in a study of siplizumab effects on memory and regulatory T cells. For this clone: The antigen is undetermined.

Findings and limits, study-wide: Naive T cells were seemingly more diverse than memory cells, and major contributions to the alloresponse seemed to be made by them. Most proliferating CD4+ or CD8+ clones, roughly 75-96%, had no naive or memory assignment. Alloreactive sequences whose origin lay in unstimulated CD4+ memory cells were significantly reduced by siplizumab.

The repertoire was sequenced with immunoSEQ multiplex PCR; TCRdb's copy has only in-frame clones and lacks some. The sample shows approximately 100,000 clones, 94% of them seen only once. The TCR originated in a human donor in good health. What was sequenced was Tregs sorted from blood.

The CDR3 DNA reads as TGCGCCAGCAGCCAAGACCTGGGGGCGCCGGAGACCCAGTACTTC. It specifies CASSQDLGAPETQYF. V and J are TRBV4-1 and TRBJ2-5; D is perhaps TRBD1 (6 bases). There are 15 residues in the CDR3. V was trimmed by 0 bases and J by 5 bases, leaving 13 bases between them. Germline values: CDR1 MGHRA, CDR2 YSYEKL.